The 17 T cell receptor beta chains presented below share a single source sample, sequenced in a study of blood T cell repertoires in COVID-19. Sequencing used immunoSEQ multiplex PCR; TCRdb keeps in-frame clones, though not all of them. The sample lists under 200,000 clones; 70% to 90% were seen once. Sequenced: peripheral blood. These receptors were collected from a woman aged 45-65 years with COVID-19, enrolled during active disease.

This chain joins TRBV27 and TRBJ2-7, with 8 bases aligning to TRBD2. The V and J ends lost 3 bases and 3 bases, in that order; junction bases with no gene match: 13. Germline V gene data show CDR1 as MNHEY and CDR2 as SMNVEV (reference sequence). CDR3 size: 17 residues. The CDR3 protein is CASSFSGGRQGHYEQYF. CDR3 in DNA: TGTGCCAGCAGTTTTTCGGGGGGGCGGCAGGGCCACTACGAGCAGTACTTC.

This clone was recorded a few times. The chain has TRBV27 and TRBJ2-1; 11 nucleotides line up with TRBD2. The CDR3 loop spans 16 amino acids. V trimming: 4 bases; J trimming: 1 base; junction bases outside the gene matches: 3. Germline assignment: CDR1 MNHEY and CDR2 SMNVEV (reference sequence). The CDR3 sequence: CASSWRTSGSYNEQFF. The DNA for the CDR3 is TGTGCCAGCAGTTGGCGGACTAGCGGGTCCTACAATGAGCAGTTCTTC.

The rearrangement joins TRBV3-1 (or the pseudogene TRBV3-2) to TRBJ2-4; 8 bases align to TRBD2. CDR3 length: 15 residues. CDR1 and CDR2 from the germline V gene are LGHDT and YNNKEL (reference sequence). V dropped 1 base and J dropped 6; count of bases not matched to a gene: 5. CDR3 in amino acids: CASSQVGGAVNIQYF. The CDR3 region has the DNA TGTGCCAGCAGCCAAGTCGGGGGGGCCGTAAACATTCAGTACTTC.

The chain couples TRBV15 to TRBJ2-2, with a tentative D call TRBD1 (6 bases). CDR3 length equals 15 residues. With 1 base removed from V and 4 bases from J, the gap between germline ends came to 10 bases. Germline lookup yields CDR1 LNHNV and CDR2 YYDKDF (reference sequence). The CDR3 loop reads CATSRAGGLTGELFF. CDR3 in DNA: TGTGCCACCAGCAGAGCTGGGGGCCTCACCGGGGAGCTGTTTTTT.

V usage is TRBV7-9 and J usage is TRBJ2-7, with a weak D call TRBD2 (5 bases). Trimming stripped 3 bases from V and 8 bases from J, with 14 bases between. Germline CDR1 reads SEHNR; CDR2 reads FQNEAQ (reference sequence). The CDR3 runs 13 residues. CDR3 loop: CASSLQEEAKQYF. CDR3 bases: TGTGCCAGCAGCTTGCAGGAGGAAGCCAAGCAGTACTTC. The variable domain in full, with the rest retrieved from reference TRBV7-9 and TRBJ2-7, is DTGVSQNPRHKITKRGQNVTFRCDPISEHNRLYWYRQTLGQGPEFLTYFQNEAQLEKSRLLSDRFSAERPKGSFSTLEIQRTEQGDSAMYLCASSLQEEAKQYFGPGTRLTVT.

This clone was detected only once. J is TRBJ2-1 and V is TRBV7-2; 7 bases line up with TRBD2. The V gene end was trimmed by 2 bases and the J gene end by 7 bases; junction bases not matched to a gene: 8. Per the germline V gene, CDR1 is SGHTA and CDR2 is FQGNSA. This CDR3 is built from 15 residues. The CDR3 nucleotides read TGTGCCAGCAGCTTATACGCGGGGGAATCGAATGAGCAGTTCTTC. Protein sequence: CASSLYAGESNEQFF.

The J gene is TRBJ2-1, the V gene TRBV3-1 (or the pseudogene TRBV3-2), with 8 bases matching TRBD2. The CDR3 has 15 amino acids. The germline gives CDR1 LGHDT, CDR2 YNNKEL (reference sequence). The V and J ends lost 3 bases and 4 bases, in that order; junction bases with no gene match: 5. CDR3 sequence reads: CASSQSGGRYNEQFF. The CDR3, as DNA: TGTGCCAGCAGCCAGAGCGGGGGCCGGTACAATGAGCAGTTCTTC.

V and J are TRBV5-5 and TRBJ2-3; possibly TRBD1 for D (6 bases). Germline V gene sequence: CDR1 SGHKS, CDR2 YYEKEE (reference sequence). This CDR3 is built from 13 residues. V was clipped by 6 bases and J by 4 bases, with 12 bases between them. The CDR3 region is CASNQGMADTQYF. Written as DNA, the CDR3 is TGTGCCAGCAATCAGGGGATGGCAGATACGCAGTATTTT.

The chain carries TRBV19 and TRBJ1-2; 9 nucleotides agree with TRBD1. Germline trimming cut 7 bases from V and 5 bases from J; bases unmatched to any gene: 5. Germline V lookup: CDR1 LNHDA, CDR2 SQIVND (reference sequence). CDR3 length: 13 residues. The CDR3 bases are TGTGCCAGTATGCCGACAGGGGGATATGGCTACACCTTC. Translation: CASMPTGGYGYTF.

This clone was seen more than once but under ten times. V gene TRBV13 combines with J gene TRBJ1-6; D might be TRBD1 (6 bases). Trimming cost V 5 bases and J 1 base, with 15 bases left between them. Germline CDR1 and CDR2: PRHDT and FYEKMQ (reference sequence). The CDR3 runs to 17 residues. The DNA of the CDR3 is TGTGCCAGCAGCCTCAGGTTGGGGGCGTCCTATAATTCACCCCTCCACTTT. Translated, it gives CASSLRLGASYNSPLHF.

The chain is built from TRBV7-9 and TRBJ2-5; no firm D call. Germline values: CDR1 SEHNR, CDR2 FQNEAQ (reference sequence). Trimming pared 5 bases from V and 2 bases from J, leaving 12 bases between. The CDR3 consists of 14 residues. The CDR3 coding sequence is TGTGCCAGCAGCCAAGAGGCGGCTCAAGAGACCCAGTACTTC. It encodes CASSQEAAQETQYF.

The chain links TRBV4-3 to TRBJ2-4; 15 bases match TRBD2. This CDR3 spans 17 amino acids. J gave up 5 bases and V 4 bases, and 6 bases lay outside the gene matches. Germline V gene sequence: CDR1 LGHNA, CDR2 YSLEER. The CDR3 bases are TGCGCCAGCAGCCTCGGGACTAGCGGGGGGTTGGAAAACATTCAGTACTTC. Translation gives CASSLGTSGGLENIQYF.

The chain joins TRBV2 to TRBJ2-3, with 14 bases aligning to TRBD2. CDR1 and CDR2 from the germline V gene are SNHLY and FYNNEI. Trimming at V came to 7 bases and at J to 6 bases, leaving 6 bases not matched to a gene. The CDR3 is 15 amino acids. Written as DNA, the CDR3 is TGTGCCAGCATCGGACTAGCGGGGGGAGTGGATACGCAGTATTTT. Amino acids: CASIGLAGGVDTQYF.

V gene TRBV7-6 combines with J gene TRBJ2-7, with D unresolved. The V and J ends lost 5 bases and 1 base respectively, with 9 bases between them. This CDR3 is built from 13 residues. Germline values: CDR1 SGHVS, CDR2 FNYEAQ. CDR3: CASSPSGSYEQYF. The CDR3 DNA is TGTGCCAGCAGCCCGTCGGGTTCCTACGAGCAGTACTTC.

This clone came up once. The CDR3 region is CASSLTGAYGYTF. CDR3 DNA: TGTGCCAGCAGTTTGACAGGCGCTTATGGCTACACCTTC. The V gene is TRBV27, the J gene TRBJ1-2; perhaps TRBD1 as D (6 bases). Germline CDR1 is MNHEY and CDR2 is SMNVEV (reference sequence). The CDR3 spans 13 residues. The germline V and J ends were trimmed by 3 bases and 5 bases, with 10 bases remaining between them.

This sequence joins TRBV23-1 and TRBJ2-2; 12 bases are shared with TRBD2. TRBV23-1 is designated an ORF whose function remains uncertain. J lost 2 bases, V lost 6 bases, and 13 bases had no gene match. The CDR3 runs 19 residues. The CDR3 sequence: CASRTNQGLAGQNTGELFF. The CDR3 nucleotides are TGCGCCAGCAGGACGAACCAGGGACTAGCGGGCCAAAACACCGGGGAGCTGTTTTTT.

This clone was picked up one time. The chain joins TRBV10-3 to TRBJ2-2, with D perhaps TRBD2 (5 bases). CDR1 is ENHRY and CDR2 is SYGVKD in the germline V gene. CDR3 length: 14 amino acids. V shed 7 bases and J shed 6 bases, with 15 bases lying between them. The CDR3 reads CAITPGSLAGELFF. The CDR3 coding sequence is TGTGCCATCACCCCGGGATCGTTGGCCGGGGAGCTGTTTTTT.